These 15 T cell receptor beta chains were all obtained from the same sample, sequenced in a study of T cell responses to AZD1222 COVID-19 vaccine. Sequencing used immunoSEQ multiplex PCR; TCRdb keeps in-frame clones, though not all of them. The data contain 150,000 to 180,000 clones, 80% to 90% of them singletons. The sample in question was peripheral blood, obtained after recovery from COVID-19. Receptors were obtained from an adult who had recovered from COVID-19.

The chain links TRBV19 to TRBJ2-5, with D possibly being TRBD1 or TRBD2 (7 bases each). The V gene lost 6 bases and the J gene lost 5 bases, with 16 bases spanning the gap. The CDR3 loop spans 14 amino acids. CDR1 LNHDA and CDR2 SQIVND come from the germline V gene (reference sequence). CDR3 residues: CASSKGGGAETQYF. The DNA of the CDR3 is TGTGCCAGTAGCAAGGGAGGGGGCGCGGAGACCCAGTACTTC. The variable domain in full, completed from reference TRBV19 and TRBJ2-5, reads DGGITQSPKYLFRKEGQNVTLSCEQNLNHDAMYWYRQDPGQGLRLIYYSQIVNDFQKGDIAEGYSVSREKKESFPLTVTSAQKNPTAFYLCASSKGGGAETQYFGPGTRLLVL.

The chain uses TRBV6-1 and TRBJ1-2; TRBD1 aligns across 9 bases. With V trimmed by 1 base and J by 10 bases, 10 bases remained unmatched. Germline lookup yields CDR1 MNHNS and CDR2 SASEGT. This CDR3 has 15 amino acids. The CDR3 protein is CASSEEPFGQGHYTF. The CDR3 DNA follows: TGTGCCAGCAGTGAAGAACCCTTCGGACAGGGGCACTACACCTTC.

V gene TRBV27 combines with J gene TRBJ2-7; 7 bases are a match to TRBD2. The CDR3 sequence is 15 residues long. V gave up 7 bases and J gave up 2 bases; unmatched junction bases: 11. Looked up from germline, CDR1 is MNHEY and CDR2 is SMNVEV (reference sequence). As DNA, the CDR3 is TGTGCCAGCACCCGAGGAGGGCGGGAGACCTACGAGCAGTACTTC. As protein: CASTRGGRETYEQYF.

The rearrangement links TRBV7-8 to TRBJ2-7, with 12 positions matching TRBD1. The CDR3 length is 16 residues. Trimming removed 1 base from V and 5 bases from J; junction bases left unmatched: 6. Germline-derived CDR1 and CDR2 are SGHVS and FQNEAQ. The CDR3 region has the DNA TGTGCCAGCAGCTTAGATTGGGGACAGGGGGCGGACGAGCAGTACTTC. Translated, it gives CASSLDWGQGADEQYF.

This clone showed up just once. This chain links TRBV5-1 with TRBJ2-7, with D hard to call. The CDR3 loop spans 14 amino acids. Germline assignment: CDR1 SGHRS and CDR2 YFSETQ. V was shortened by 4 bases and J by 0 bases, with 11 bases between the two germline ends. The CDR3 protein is CASSLDSSSYEQYF. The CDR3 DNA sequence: TGCGCCAGCAGCCTCGACTCGAGCTCCTACGAGCAGTACTTC. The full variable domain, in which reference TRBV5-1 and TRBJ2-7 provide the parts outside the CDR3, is KAGVTQTPRYLIKTRGQQVTLSCSPISGHRSVSWYQQTPGQGLQFLFEYFSETQRNKGNFPGRFSGRQFSNSRSEMNVSTLELGDSALYLCASSLDSSSYEQYFGPGTRLTVT.

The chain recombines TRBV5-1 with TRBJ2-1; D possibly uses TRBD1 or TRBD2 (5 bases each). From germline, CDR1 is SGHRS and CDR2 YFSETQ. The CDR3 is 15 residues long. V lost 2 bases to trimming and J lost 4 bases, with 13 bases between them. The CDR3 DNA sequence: TGCGCCAGCAGCTTCAGGCCAGGGAGTTACAATGAGCAGTTCTTC. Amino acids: CASSFRPGSYNEQFF.

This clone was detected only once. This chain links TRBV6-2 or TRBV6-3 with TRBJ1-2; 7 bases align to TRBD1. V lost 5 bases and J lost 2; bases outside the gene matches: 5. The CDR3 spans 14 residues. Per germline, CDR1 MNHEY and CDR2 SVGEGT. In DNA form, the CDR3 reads TGTGCCAGCAGTCACCCGACAGGGAACTATGGCTACACCTTC. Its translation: CASSHPTGNYGYTF.

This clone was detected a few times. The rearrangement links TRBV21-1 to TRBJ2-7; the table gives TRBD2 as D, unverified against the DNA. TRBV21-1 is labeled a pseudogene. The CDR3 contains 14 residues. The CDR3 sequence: CASSISGGLYEQYF. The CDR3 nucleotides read TGTGCCAGCAGCATAAGCGGGGGGCTGTACGAGCAGTACTTC.

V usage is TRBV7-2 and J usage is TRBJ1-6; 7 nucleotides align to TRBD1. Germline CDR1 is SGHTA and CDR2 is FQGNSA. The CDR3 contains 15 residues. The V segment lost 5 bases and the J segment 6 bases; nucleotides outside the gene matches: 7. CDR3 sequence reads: CASSDPGQINSPLHF. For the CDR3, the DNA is TGTGCCAGCAGCGATCCGGGACAGATTAATTCACCCCTCCACTTT. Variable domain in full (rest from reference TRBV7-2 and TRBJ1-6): GAGVSQSPSNKVTEKGKDVELRCDPISGHTALYWYRQSLGQGLEFLIYFQGNSAPDKSGLPSDRFSAERTGGSVSTLTIQRTQQEDSAVYLCASSDPGQINSPLHFGNGTRLTVT.

CDR3: CASSEAGGDQPQHF. The CDR3 bases are TGTGCCAGCAGTGAAGCAGGGGGAGATCAGCCCCAGCATTTT. The chain couples TRBV6-1 to TRBJ1-5, with D tentatively TRBD1 (6 bases). The V end was cut by 0 bases, the J end by 5 bases, with 8 bases between. Germline loops: CDR1 MNHNS, CDR2 SASEGT. The CDR3 has 14 residues.

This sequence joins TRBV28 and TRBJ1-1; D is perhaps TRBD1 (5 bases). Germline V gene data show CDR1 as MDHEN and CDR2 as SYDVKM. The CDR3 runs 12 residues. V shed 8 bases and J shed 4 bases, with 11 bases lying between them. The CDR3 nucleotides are TGTGCCAGCGGGACGGGAGGCACTGAAGCTTTCTTT. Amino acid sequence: CASGTGGTEAFF.

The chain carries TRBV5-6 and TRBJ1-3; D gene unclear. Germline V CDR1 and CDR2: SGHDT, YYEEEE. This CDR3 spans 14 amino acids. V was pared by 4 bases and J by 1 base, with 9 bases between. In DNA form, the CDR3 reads TGTGCCAGCAGCCCGCGGGGATCTGGAAACACCATATATTTT. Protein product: CASSPRGSGNTIYF.

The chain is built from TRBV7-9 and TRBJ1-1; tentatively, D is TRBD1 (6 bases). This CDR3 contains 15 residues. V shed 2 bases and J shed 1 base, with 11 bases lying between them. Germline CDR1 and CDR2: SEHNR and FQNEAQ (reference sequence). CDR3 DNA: TGTGCCAGCAGCTTAAGCGACAGGCCGAACACTGAAGCTTTCTTT. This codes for CASSLSDRPNTEAFF.

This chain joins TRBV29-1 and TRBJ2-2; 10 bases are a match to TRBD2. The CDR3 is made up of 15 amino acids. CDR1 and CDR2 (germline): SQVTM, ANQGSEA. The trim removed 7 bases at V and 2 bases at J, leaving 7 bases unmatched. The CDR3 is CSAEGTSENTGELFF. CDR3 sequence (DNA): TGCAGCGCCGAAGGGACTAGCGAAAACACCGGGGAGCTGTTTTTT.

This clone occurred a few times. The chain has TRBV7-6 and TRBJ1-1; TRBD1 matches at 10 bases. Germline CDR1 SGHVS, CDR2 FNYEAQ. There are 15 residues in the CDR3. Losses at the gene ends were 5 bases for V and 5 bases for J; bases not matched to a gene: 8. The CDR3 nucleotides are TGTGCCAGCAGCCTTCAGACAGGGGGCCAAACTGAAGCTTTCTTT. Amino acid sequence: CASSLQTGGQTEAFF.